These 22 T cell receptor beta chains were all obtained from the same sample, sequenced in a study of cytomegalovirus exposure and HLA in healthy donors (dated by TCRdb to about 2017). The receptor library was made with the immunoSEQ multiplex PCR assay. The multiplex PCR relied on a mix of 60 forward primers for TCR Vbeta segments and 13 reverse primers for TCR Jbeta segments. TCRdb holds this immuneACCESS table with in-frame rearrangements only. Some clones are missing; in checked studies, unresolved V genes explain under half, and the rest has no known cause. This sample is represented by under 250,000 clones; 78% of them were singletons. 3.8% of the sample lies in the top ten. Sequenced input: PBMCs. The origin of the receptors is a male donor in good health and CMV-seronegative.

In DNA form, the CDR3 reads TGTGCCATCAGTGAGGAGGGGGCTCGGCAGCCCCAGCATTTT. As protein: CAISEEGARQPQHF. This chain joins TRBV10-3 and TRBJ1-5; the match to TRBD1 covers 7 bases. The V gene's germline CDR1 is ENHRY and CDR2 SYGVKD. The CDR3 runs to 14 residues. The junction had 5 bases not matched to a gene; V was cut back by 2 bases and J by 7 bases.

This clone was observed a single time. The rearrangement links TRBV27 to TRBJ2-7, with a possible D match to TRBD1 (5 bases). Germline V gene lookup returns CDR1 MNHEY and CDR2 SMNVEV (reference sequence). With 5 bases removed from V and 6 bases from J, the gap between germline ends came to 14 bases. The CDR3 is 13 residues long. The CDR3 here is CASSLGNQGEQYF. CDR3 nucleotides: TGTGCCAGCAGTCTGGGTAACCAGGGCGAGCAGTACTTC.

The sample holds a few counts of this clone. The V and J genes are TRBV9 and TRBJ2-1; the match to TRBD2 covers 8 bases. The CDR3 sequence is 18 residues long. Per germline, CDR1 SGDLS and CDR2 YYNGEE. Germline trimming cut 3 bases from V and 6 bases from J; bases unmatched to any gene: 17. CDR3 sequence reads: CASSAATGLGSGRNEQFF. DNA for the CDR3: TGTGCCAGCAGCGCAGCCACGGGACTAGGTTCGGGCCGCAATGAGCAGTTCTTC.

This CDR3 reads CASSYAGAGQFF. CDR3 DNA: TGTGCCAGCAGTTACGCGGGGGCAGGGCAGTTCTTC. This chain joins TRBV6-5 and TRBJ2-1, with a tentative D call TRBD2 (7 bases). This CDR3 comprises 12 residues. The V gene's germline CDR1 is MNHEY and CDR2 SVGAGI. V lost 2 bases and J 12 bases, leaving 11 bases between the germline ends.

CDR3 region: CASTLGIGYEQYF. CDR3 sequence (DNA): TGTGCCAGCACGTTGGGCATCGGTTACGAGCAGTACTTC. V is TRBV28 and J is TRBJ2-7; D remains ambiguous. V lost 7 bases, J lost 4 bases, and 14 bases lay in between. The CDR3 consists of 13 residues. In germline, CDR1 is MDHEN, CDR2 SYDVKM.

The gene calls are TRBV9 and TRBJ2-7; TRBD2 might be the D (5 bases). V lost 5 bases to trimming and J lost 7 bases, with 16 bases between them. CDR1 and CDR2 (germline): SGDLS, YYNGEE. CDR3 length equals 13 residues. In DNA form, the CDR3 reads TGTGCCAGCAGTTTCCAATCGGGGAAAGAGCAGTACTTC. Protein product: CASSFQSGKEQYF.

This chain uses TRBV5-1 with TRBJ2-1; 7 nucleotides match TRBD1. Germline loops: CDR1 SGHRS, CDR2 YFSETQ. The CDR3 loop spans 15 amino acids. The junction had 12 bases not matched to a gene; V was cut back by 4 bases and J by 8 bases. CDR3 protein: CASSLIRGGEDEQFF. CDR3 in DNA: TGCGCCAGCAGCCTAATTCGAGGGGGCGAGGATGAGCAGTTCTTC. Looking up the rest from reference TRBV5-1 and TRBJ2-1 gives the full variable domain: KAGVTQTPRYLIKTRGQQVTLSCSPISGHRSVSWYQQTPGQGLQFLFEYFSETQRNKGNFPGRFSGRQFSNSRSEMNVSTLELGDSALYLCASSLIRGGEDEQFFGPGTRLTVL.

Comment on this clone: This likely comes from a read error, as the CDR3 has no conserved phenylalanine or tryptophan at its end. In nucleotides, the CDR3 is TGTGCCAGCAGTTTAGGGGGTGCAGGGGCTATTGGGGAAGCTTTCCTT. This sequence encodes CASSLGGAGAIGEAFL. This chain uses TRBV27 with TRBJ1-1; TRBD1 might be the D (6 bases). This CDR3 contains 16 residues. Germline V gene data show CDR1 as MNHEY and CDR2 as SMNVEV (reference sequence). V was clipped by 2 bases and J by 8 bases, with 21 bases between them.

This clone was picked up one time. The chain couples TRBV5-3 to TRBJ2-1; 7 positions match TRBD2. TRBV5-3 is filed as an ORF, its function uncertain. The V gene end was trimmed by 0 bases and the J gene end by 15 bases; junction bases not matched to a gene: 9. CDR3 length: 13 amino acids. CDR3 in amino acids: CARSLEASGEGFF. As DNA, the CDR3 is TGTGCCAGAAGCTTGGAGGCTAGCGGAGAGGGGTTCTTC.

The chain joins TRBV5-6 to TRBJ1-1; D is unclear. The germline V gene has CDR1 SGHDT and CDR2 YYEEEE. V shed 2 bases and J shed 8 bases, with 7 bases lying between them. CDR3 length equals 11 residues. CDR3 sequence: CASSLAAEAFF. The CDR3 bases are TGTGCCAGCAGCTTAGCGGCAGAAGCTTTCTTT.

The chain couples TRBV21-1 to TRBJ1-1; TRBD1 is taken as the D call from the table, unchecked against the DNA. TRBV21-1 represents a pseudogene. The CDR3 covers 14 residues. The DNA for the CDR3 is TGTGCCAGCAGCTCAGGGACAGCGAACACTGAAGCTTTCTTT. Translated, it gives CASSSGTANTEAFF.

This clone has a handful of counts. The chain recombines TRBV15 with TRBJ1-1; the D gene is possibly TRBD1 (6 bases). The CDR3 runs 14 residues. Germline V gene lookup returns CDR1 LNHNV and CDR2 YYDKDF (reference sequence). With 6 bases removed from V and 1 base from J, the gap between germline ends came to 12 bases. Here the CDR3 reads CATRTTGRNTEAFF. The CDR3 DNA is TGTGCCACCAGGACTACAGGGAGGAACACTGAAGCTTTCTTT.

The chain employs TRBV7-9 and TRBJ1-2, with D unresolved. This CDR3 spans 15 amino acids. CDR1 is SEHNR and CDR2 is FQNEAQ in the germline V gene (reference sequence). Between the trimmed V and J ends, which lost 5 bases and 4 bases, there was a span of 17 bases. CDR3 bases: TGTGCCAGCAGCCCCTTCAACGGGGTCGCCTATGGCTACACCTTC. As protein: CASSPFNGVAYGYTF.

The V call is TRBV7-2, the J call TRBJ1-4; D is unclear. Per germline, CDR1 SGHTA and CDR2 FQGNSA. The CDR3 covers 15 residues. Trimming stripped 3 bases from V and 6 bases from J, with 14 bases between. The CDR3 DNA is TGTGCCAGCAGCTTTTTGGGCCCCGGCGATGAAAAACTGTTTTTT. Its translation: CASSFLGPGDEKLFF.

This clone appeared a few times. This rearrangement joins TRBV10-1 to TRBJ2-2, with D unresolved. The CDR3 spans 14 residues. Trimming pared 3 bases from V and 1 base from J, leaving 6 bases between. CDR1 and CDR2 from the germline V gene are WNHNN and SYGVQD (reference sequence). The CDR3 reads CASSDNLNTGELFF. In DNA form, the CDR3 reads TGCGCCAGCAGTGACAACTTGAACACCGGGGAGCTGTTTTTT.

The J gene is TRBJ2-2, the V gene TRBV10-1; D possibly corresponds to TRBD1 (5 bases). CDR3 length equals 13 residues. Germline V gene sequence: CDR1 WNHNN, CDR2 SYGVQD (reference sequence). V gave up 7 bases and J gave up 6 bases, with 12 bases separating them. The CDR3 sequence is CASTQQVSGELFF. CDR3 nucleotides: TGCGCCAGCACTCAACAGGTCTCCGGGGAGCTGTTTTTT.

CDR3 sequence (DNA): TGTGCCAGCAGCTACGGGACTAGCGTTAACAATGAGCAGTTCTTC. It encodes CASSYGTSVNNEQFF. The chain couples TRBV11-3 to TRBJ2-1; TRBD2 agrees at 10 bases. The germline V gene has CDR1 SGHNT and CDR2 YENEEA. After removal of 4 bases from V and 5 bases from J, the junction contained 5 bases not matched to a gene. The CDR3 has 15 amino acids.

The V call is TRBV6-1, the J call TRBJ2-1; D unresolved. Germline V gives CDR1 MNHNS, CDR2 SASEGT. This CDR3 comprises 13 residues. V lost 10 bases and J lost 8, with 18 bases in between. CDR3 nucleotides: TGTGCCACCAAAAAAACCGAACTGGATGAGCAGTTCTTC. Protein product: CATKKTELDEQFF.

The genes are TRBV5-1 and TRBJ2-6; tentative D call: TRBD1 (5 bases). The CDR3 has 17 residues. Germline-derived CDR1 and CDR2 are SGHRS and YFSETQ. V lost 2 bases and J lost 2, with 14 bases in between. The CDR3 nucleotides are TGCGCCAGCAGCTTACCTGAGGTAGGGGCTGGGGCCAACGTCCTGACTTTC. Translating it yields CASSLPEVGAGANVLTF. The full variable domain, completed using reference TRBV5-1 and TRBJ2-6, is KAGVTQTPRYLIKTRGQQVTLSCSPISGHRSVSWYQQTPGQGLQFLFEYFSETQRNKGNFPGRFSGRQFSNSRSEMNVSTLELGDSALYLCASSLPEVGAGANVLTFGAGSRLTVL.

J is TRBJ2-1 and V is TRBV19; 11 nucleotides agree with TRBD2. Trimming at V came to 6 bases and at J to 6 bases, leaving 7 bases not matched to a gene. This CDR3 is 15 amino acids long. Germline loops: CDR1 LNHDA, CDR2 SQIVND (reference sequence). The CDR3 here is CASSSLAGGANEQFF. The CDR3 DNA reads as TGTGCCAGTAGCTCTCTAGCGGGAGGAGCCAATGAGCAGTTCTTC. The full variable domain, rest sourced from reference TRBV19 and TRBJ2-1, is DGGITQSPKYLFRKEGQNVTLSCEQNLNHDAMYWYRQDPGQGLRLIYYSQIVNDFQKGDIAEGYSVSREKKESFPLTVTSAQKNPTAFYLCASSSLAGGANEQFFGPGTRLTVL.

This chain uses TRBV5-3 with TRBJ2-1; D is undetermined. TRBV5-3 is marked as an open reading frame, function uncertain. V was pared by 4 bases and J by 8 bases, with 4 bases between. The CDR3 is made up of 10 amino acids. The CDR3 sequence is CARSQYEQFF. CDR3 DNA sequence: TGTGCCAGAAGCCAGTATGAGCAGTTCTTC.

V gene TRBV5-1 combines with J gene TRBJ2-6; D is possibly TRBD2 (5 bases). V lost 4 bases and J lost 0, with 11 bases in between. The CDR3 spans 16 residues. Germline-derived CDR1 and CDR2 are SGHRS and YFSETQ. CDR3 sequence reads: CASSQPGFSGANVLTF. The CDR3 nucleotides read TGCGCCAGCAGCCAGCCGGGGTTCTCTGGGGCCAACGTCCTGACTTTC.